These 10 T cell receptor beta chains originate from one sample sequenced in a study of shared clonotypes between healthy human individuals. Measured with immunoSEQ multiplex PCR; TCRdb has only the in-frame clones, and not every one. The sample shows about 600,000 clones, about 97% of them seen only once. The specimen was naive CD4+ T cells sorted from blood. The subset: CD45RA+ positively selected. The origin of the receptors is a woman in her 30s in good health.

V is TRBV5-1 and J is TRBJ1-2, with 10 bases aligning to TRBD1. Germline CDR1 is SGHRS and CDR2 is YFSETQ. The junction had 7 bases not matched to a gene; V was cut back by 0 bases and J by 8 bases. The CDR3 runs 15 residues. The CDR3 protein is CASSLDGTGVRGYTF. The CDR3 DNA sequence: TGCGCCAGCAGCTTGGATGGGACAGGGGTGAGAGGCTACACCTTC.

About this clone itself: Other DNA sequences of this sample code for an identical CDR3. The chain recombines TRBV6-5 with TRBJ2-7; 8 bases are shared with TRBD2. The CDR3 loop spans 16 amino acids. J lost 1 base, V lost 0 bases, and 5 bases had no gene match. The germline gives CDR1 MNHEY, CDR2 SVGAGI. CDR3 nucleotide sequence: TGTGCCAGCAGTTACTCGTCGCTAGCGGGTTCCTACGAGCAGTACTTC. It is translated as CASSYSSLAGSYEQYF.

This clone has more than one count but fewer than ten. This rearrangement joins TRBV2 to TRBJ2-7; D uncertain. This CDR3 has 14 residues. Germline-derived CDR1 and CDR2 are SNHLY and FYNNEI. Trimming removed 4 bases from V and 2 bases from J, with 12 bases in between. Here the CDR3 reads CASSVRRSTYEQYF. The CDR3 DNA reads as TGTGCCAGCAGTGTGAGGCGCTCAACCTACGAGCAGTACTTC.

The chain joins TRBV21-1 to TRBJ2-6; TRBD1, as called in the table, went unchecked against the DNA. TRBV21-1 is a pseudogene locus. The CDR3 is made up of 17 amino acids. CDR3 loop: CASSKEGPVSGANVLTF. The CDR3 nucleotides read TGTGCCAGCAGCAAAGAGGGGCCGGTTTCTGGGGCCAACGTCCTGACTTTC.

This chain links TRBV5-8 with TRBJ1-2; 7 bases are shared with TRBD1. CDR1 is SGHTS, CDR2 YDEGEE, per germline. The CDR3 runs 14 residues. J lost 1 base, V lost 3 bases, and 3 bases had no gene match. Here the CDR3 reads CASSSGTVNYGYTF. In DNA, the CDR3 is TGTGCCAGCAGCTCCGGGACAGTTAACTATGGCTACACCTTC.

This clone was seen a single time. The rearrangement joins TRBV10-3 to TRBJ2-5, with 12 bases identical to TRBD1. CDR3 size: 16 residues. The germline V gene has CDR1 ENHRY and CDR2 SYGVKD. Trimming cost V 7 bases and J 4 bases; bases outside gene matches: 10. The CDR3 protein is CAINQRGTGGIETQYF. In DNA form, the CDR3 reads TGTGCCATCAATCAGAGGGGGACAGGGGGCATAGAGACCCAGTACTTC.

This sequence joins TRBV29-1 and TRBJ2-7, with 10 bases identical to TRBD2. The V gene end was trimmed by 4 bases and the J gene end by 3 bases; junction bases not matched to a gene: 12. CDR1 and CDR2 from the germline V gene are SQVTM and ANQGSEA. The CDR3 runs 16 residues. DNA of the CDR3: TGCAGCGTTGTGGGGGGGGTCGGGACTAGCGACTACGAGCAGTACTTC. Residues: CSVVGGVGTSDYEQYF.

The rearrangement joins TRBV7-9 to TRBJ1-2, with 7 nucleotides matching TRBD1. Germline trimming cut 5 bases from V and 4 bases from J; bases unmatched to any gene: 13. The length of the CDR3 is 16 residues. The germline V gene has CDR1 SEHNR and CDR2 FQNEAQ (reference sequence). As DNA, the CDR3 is TGTGCCAGCAGCCACGAATTGGAGGGGGCGGGCTATGGCTACACCTTC. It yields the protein CASSHELEGAGYGYTF.

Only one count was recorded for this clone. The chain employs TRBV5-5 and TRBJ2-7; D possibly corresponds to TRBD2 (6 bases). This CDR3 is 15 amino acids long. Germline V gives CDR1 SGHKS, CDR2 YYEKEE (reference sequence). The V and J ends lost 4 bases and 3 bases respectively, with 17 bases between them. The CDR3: CASSLYGSGGYEQYF. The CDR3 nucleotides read TGTGCCAGCAGCCTTTATGGTAGCGGAGGCTACGAGCAGTACTTC.

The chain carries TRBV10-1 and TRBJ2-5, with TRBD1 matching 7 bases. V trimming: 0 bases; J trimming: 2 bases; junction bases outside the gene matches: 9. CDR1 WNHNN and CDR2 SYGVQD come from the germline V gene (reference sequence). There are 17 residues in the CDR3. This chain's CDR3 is CASSESNTRGKQETQYF. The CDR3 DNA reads TGCGCCAGCAGTGAGTCGAATACCAGGGGGAAACAAGAGACCCAGTACTTC.